This T cell receptor (beta chain) appears in the sequencing data of a study of OX40 agonist ivuxolimab in advanced cancers. Study-wide background: The dose-escalation cohort had hepatocellular carcinoma, melanoma, renal cell or head and neck cancer. Study-level points and caveats: Nonresponders included some who also had low normalized T-cell clonal expansion. The work left the antigen specificity of expanded peripheral T cells undetermined.

Produced via immunoSEQ multiplex PCR; TCRdb's table is partial and in-frame only. The sample includes 30,000 or so clones, roughly nine tenths of them seen just once. The germline V gene has CDR1 ENHRY and CDR2 SYGVKD. Germline trimming cut 0 bases from V and 5 bases from J; bases unmatched to any gene: 6. The CDR3 is made up of 16 amino acids. Note on this clone: Antigen specificity is unknown.

The sequences come from CD4+ or CD8+ T cells sorted from blood, collected in a trial of the OX40 agonist ivuxolimab. This TCR was recovered from an adult with an advanced solid tumor such as melanoma, head and neck, liver or kidney cancer. The V and J genes are TRBV10-3 and TRBJ2-1, with 8 nucleotides matching TRBD1. CDR3 amino acids: CAISESRTGSNNEQFF. DNA for the CDR3: TGTGCCATCAGTGAGTCAAGGACAGGGAGCAACAATGAGCAGTTCTTC.